Shown below are 25 T cell receptor beta chains from a single sample sequenced in a study of cytomegalovirus exposure and HLA in healthy donors (dated by TCRdb to about 2017). Preparation of the library involved the immunoSEQ multiplex PCR assay. The immuneACCESS repertoire file appears here via TCRdb, limited to in-frame rearrangements. These files lack a portion of the clones; in checked studies, under half of the deficit traces to unresolved V genes, and the cause of the others is not known. Within this sample are approximately 260,000 clones, with 86% of them counted one time only. The ten biggest clones cover 0.9% to 1.1% of the sample. The sequencing input was PBMCs. These receptors were obtained from a woman aged 18-35 years in good health and CMV-seronegative.

The J gene is TRBJ2-1, the V gene TRBV9, with a possible D match to TRBD1 (5 bases). Trimming stripped 3 bases from V and 6 bases from J, with 16 bases between. The CDR3 has 15 amino acids. Per the germline V gene, CDR1 is SGDLS and CDR2 is YYNGEE. As DNA, the CDR3 is TGTGCCAGCAGCGCGGACATGGCCGGTGGCAATGAGCAGTTCTTC. Translated, it gives CASSADMAGGNEQFF.

V and J are TRBV2 and TRBJ2-4; 9 bases fit TRBD2. There are 18 residues in the CDR3. V was clipped by 8 bases and J by 1 base; unmatched bases: 15. The germline V gene encodes CDR1 SNHLY and CDR2 FYNNEI. The CDR3 region has the DNA TGTGCCAGCCAATTCGAGAGCGGGAGGAGGCTTGCCAAAAACATTCAGTACTTC. As protein: CASQFESGRRLAKNIQYF. The entire variable domain, with the rest obtained from reference TRBV2 and TRBJ2-4, is as follows: EPEVTQTPSHQVTQMGQEVILRCVPISNHLYFYWYRQILGQKVEFLVSFYNNEISEKSEIFDDQFSVERPDGSNFTLKIRSTKLEDSAMYFCASQFESGRRLAKNIQYFGAGTRLSVL.

The chain combines TRBV7-9 with TRBJ2-5; weak D call: TRBD1 (5 bases). Trimming cost V 1 base and J 2 bases, with 14 bases left between them. The CDR3 runs to 16 residues. Germline CDR1 SEHNR, CDR2 FQNEAQ (reference sequence). The CDR3 loop reads CASSLGRVKLQETQYF. The CDR3 DNA sequence: TGTGCCAGCAGCTTAGGCAGGGTCAAACTTCAAGAGACCCAGTACTTC.

The rearrangement links TRBV4-3 to TRBJ2-7; 7 bases fit TRBD2. Germline CDR1 and CDR2: LGHNA and YSLEER. The CDR3 is 15 amino acids. V gave up 1 base and J gave up 3 bases; unmatched junction bases: 6. The CDR3 protein is CASSQGATGGYEQYF. CDR3 sequence (DNA): TGCGCCAGCAGCCAAGGTGCAACGGGGGGCTACGAGCAGTACTTC.

This chain connects TRBV29-1 to TRBJ1-4; 7 bases are shared with TRBD1. Trimming removed 4 bases from V and 7 bases from J; junction bases left unmatched: 3. This CDR3 is 12 amino acids long. The germline V gene encodes CDR1 SQVTM and CDR2 ANQGSEA. The CDR3 protein is CSVAGGGEKLFF. For the CDR3, the DNA is TGCAGCGTTGCAGGGGGTGGTGAAAAACTGTTTTTT.

The V and J genes are TRBV5-4 and TRBJ2-2, with D possibly matching TRBD2 (6 bases). This CDR3 is 15 amino acids long. CDR1 is SGHNT, CDR2 YYREEE, per germline (reference sequence). The ends were cut back, 5 bases at V and 4 bases at J, with 15 bases in the middle. CDR3 protein: CASRRGGARTGELFF. The DNA for the CDR3 is TGTGCCAGCAGACGAGGAGGGGCCCGCACCGGGGAGCTGTTTTTT.

The chain combines TRBV7-8 with TRBJ2-7; 8 nucleotides align to TRBD1. This CDR3 is built from 14 residues. Germline trimming cut 3 bases from V and 1 base from J; bases unmatched to any gene: 2. The germline V gene encodes CDR1 SGHVS and CDR2 FQNEAQ. The CDR3 DNA follows: TGTGCCAGCAGCTTTGACAGGGGTTCCTACGAGCAGTACTTC. As protein: CASSFDRGSYEQYF.

Regarding this clone: Other nucleotide sequences in the sample specify the same CDR3. The chain couples TRBV6-5 to TRBJ1-2; D remains ambiguous. CDR1 is MNHEY, CDR2 SVGAGI, per germline. The CDR3 loop spans 14 amino acids. Trimming pared 2 bases from V and 5 bases from J, leaving 12 bases between. The CDR3 coding sequence is TGTGCCAGCAGTTACGACCGGGGATCTTATGGCTACACCTTC. Residues: CASSYDRGSYGYTF.

The chain couples TRBV25-1 to TRBJ2-7, with 10 bases aligning to TRBD1. Germline V gene sequence: CDR1 MGHDK, CDR2 SYGVNS. With 5 bases clipped from V and 5 bases from J, the junction kept 3 bases outside the gene matches. This CDR3 has 13 amino acids. The CDR3 nucleotides read TGTGCCAGCAGTCGACAGGGGGCCGACGAGCAGTACTTC. It is translated as CASSRQGADEQYF.

The V gene is TRBV30, the J gene TRBJ2-5; 8 bases are shared with TRBD1. Germline-derived CDR1 and CDR2 are GTSNPN and SVGIG (reference sequence). The CDR3 is made up of 15 amino acids. V gave up 2 bases and J gave up 3 bases; unmatched junction bases: 8. The CDR3 protein is CAWSKETGAKETQYF. CDR3 bases: TGTGCCTGGAGTAAAGAGACAGGGGCGAAAGAGACCCAGTACTTC.

V is TRBV7-2 and J is TRBJ1-4, with 8 bases lining up with TRBD1. Germline CDR1 and CDR2: SGHTA and FQGNSA. The trim removed 5 bases at V and 3 bases at J, leaving 5 bases unmatched. The CDR3 runs 15 residues. The DNA of the CDR3 is TGTGCCAGCAGCCAAAGGACAGGGTCTAATGAAAAACTGTTTTTT. Its translation is CASSQRTGSNEKLFF. The entire variable domain, with the rest obtained from reference TRBV7-2 and TRBJ1-4, is as follows: GAGVSQSPSNKVTEKGKDVELRCDPISGHTALYWYRQSLGQGLEFLIYFQGNSAPDKSGLPSDRFSAERTGGSVSTLTIQRTQQEDSAVYLCASSQRTGSNEKLFFGSGTQLSVL.

This sequence joins TRBV5-1 and TRBJ2-1, with TRBD1 matching 7 bases. Germline-derived CDR1 and CDR2 are SGHRS and YFSETQ. This CDR3 region has 15 residues. V shed 6 bases, J shed 0 bases, and the junction held 6 bases outside the gene matches. In DNA form, the CDR3 reads TGCGCCAGCACCGAGGGGGCCAGCTCCTACAATGAGCAGTTCTTC. As protein: CASTEGASSYNEQFF. The whole variable domain, remainder taken from reference TRBV5-1 and TRBJ2-1, is KAGVTQTPRYLIKTRGQQVTLSCSPISGHRSVSWYQQTPGQGLQFLFEYFSETQRNKGNFPGRFSGRQFSNSRSEMNVSTLELGDSALYLCASTEGASSYNEQFFGPGTRLTVL.

The J gene is TRBJ2-1, the V gene TRBV2; TRBD2 matches at 10 bases. Germline CDR1 and CDR2: SNHLY and FYNNEI. V dropped 6 bases and J dropped 4; count of bases not matched to a gene: 9. This CDR3 region has 16 residues. CDR3 sequence: CASSPLTSGLYNEQFF. The CDR3 DNA sequence: TGTGCCAGCAGCCCCCTGACTAGCGGGTTGTACAATGAGCAGTTCTTC.

This clone was seen at least ten times. The J gene is TRBJ2-7, the V gene TRBV29-1; TRBD2 matches at 10 bases. The germline CDR1 and CDR2 sequences are SQVTM and ANQGSEA. V gave up 6 bases and J gave up 0 bases; unmatched junction bases: 8. The CDR3 is 15 amino acids. The chain's CDR3 is CSVRPGTSASYEQYF. The CDR3 DNA reads TGCAGCGTCCGTCCCGGGACTAGCGCCTCCTACGAGCAGTACTTC.

V usage is TRBV5-4 and J usage is TRBJ2-4; perhaps TRBD2 as D (6 bases). Germline V gene lookup returns CDR1 SGHNT and CDR2 YYREEE (reference sequence). The CDR3 runs to 16 residues. Trimming stripped 4 bases from V and 2 bases from J, with 16 bases between. CDR3: CASSLGGPGTKNIQYF. CDR3 DNA: TGTGCCAGCAGCCTCGGAGGGCCAGGGACCAAAAACATTCAGTACTTC.

This clone was observed once. The V call is TRBV5-1, the J call TRBJ1-1; the D gene is possibly TRBD1 (6 bases). This CDR3 has 15 residues. With 1 base removed from V and 1 base from J, the gap between germline ends came to 11 bases. Looked up from germline, CDR1 is SGHRS and CDR2 is YFSETQ. The CDR3 spells CASSLTPGANTEAFF. The CDR3 nucleotides read TGCGCCAGCAGCTTGACCCCAGGGGCGAACACTGAAGCTTTCTTT. The entire variable domain, with the rest obtained from reference TRBV5-1 and TRBJ1-1, is as follows: KAGVTQTPRYLIKTRGQQVTLSCSPISGHRSVSWYQQTPGQGLQFLFEYFSETQRNKGNFPGRFSGRQFSNSRSEMNVSTLELGDSALYLCASSLTPGANTEAFFGQGTRLTVV.

J is TRBJ1-1 and V is TRBV19; D perhaps matches TRBD1 (5 bases). The length of the CDR3 is 16 residues. Trimming took 5 bases from V and 4 from J, leaving 20 bases between them. Looked up from germline, CDR1 is LNHDA and CDR2 is SQIVND (reference sequence). CDR3 coding DNA: TGTGCCAGTAGTCGCCGACGCGGGGATGGGGGCACTGAAGCTTTCTTT. This translates into CASSRRRGDGGTEAFF.

This chain uses TRBV7-6 with TRBJ2-7; TRBD2 is a possible D gene (6 bases). Germline V gene lookup returns CDR1 SGHVS and CDR2 FNYEAQ. Trimming pared 6 bases from V and 0 bases from J, leaving 15 bases between. This CDR3 spans 15 amino acids. In DNA, the CDR3 is TGTGCCAGCAGAGCGACCGGGAGTGGCTCCTACGAGCAGTACTTC. Translating it yields CASRATGSGSYEQYF.

The V call is TRBV27, the J call TRBJ2-5, with 7 bases matching TRBD1. CDR3 length: 15 amino acids. Germline CDR1 and CDR2: MNHEY and SMNVEV (reference sequence). V trimming: 5 bases; J trimming: 2 bases; junction bases outside the gene matches: 8. CDR3 amino acids: CASSPRTGSQETQYF. CDR3 coding DNA: TGTGCCAGCAGTCCCCGGACAGGAAGTCAAGAGACCCAGTACTTC.

The chain is built from TRBV4-3 and TRBJ2-3, with 7 nucleotides matching TRBD2. V was pared by 4 bases and J by 7 bases, with 14 bases of the junction left unmatched. The CDR3 has 16 residues. Germline CDR1 LGHNA, CDR2 YSLEER. CDR3 coding DNA: TGCGCCAGCAGCCCCGGCCCTCGGGGGGTCTTATATACGCAGTATTTT. This translates into CASSPGPRGVLYTQYF.

Only one count was recorded for this clone. The rearrangement links TRBV27 to TRBJ1-1; 11 nucleotides line up with TRBD1. The CDR3 runs to 17 residues. V shed 4 bases and J 2 bases; nucleotides not matched to a gene: 9. Germline CDR1 is MNHEY and CDR2 is SMNVEV (reference sequence). CDR3 sequence: CASSSPGQGAVNTEAFF. The CDR3 DNA reads TGTGCCAGCAGTTCCCCCGGACAGGGGGCAGTAAACACTGAAGCTTTCTTT.

J is TRBJ2-1 and V is TRBV5-6; D is unresolved. In germline, CDR1 is SGHDT, CDR2 YYEEEE. With 2 bases removed from V and 7 bases from J, the gap between germline ends came to 13 bases. The CDR3 has 14 amino acids. The CDR3 DNA reads TGTGCCAGCAGCTTTGACCCGGGTGGAAATGAGCAGTTCTTC. Its protein product is CASSFDPGGNEQFF.

The genes are TRBV9 and TRBJ1-6; no definite D call. Trimming left V 4 bases short and J 10 bases short, with 12 bases between. Germline V CDR1 and CDR2: SGDLS, YYNGEE. The CDR3 is 13 residues long. The CDR3 nucleotides read TGTGCCAGCAGCAGGGAGACGGGATCACCCCTCCACTTT. It encodes CASSRETGSPLHF.

The chain joins TRBV30 to TRBJ2-3, with D hard to call. Germline CDR1 is GTSNPN and CDR2 is SVGIG (reference sequence). The V end was cut by 1 base, the J end by 4 bases, with 9 bases between. The CDR3 has 13 residues. CDR3 DNA: TGTGCCTGGAGTGGCCTGTCGGCAGATACGCAGTATTTT. It specifies CAWSGLSADTQYF.

CDR3 sequence (DNA): TGTGCCAGCAGCACGGGACAGGGGGGCCTCGAGCAGTACTTC. Amino acid sequence: CASSTGQGGLEQYF. The chain employs TRBV9 and TRBJ2-7, with 11 bases fitting TRBD1. The germline V gene encodes CDR1 SGDLS and CDR2 YYNGEE. This CDR3 has 14 residues. V lost 4 bases, J lost 6 bases, and 6 bases stayed unmatched.